These T cell receptor beta chains were read from a single sample in a study of technical replicates of blood from a few donors. Generated by immunoSEQ multiplex PCR, the TCRdb table keeps only in-frame clones and is missing some. The table shows tens of thousands of clones, with about 93% occurring only once. Material: T cells isolated from PBMCs. The receptors stem from a human donor in good health. Each CDR3 is given with its conserved first and last residue. A D gene is named only where the DNA matches it firmly. Size is omitted from some rows. Given values are once, few, many or a class for expanded clones.

.	TRBJ2-7	TRBV14	.	TGTGCCAGCAGCCAAGAGAGCTACGAGCAGTACTTC	CASSQESYEQYF
TRBD1	TRBJ1-1	TRBV6-6	.	TGTGCCAGCAGAGTTTCGGACAGGGGGAACACTGAAGCTTTCTTT	CASRVSDRGNTEAFF
.	TRBJ1-1	TRBV5-1	.	TGCGCCAGCAGCCTCGCAACGGGCACTGAAGCTTTCTTT	CASSLATGTEAFF
TRBD2	TRBJ2-7	TRBV11-2	.	TGTGCCAGCAGCAAAGGACTAGTGGGTACCTACGAGCAGTACTTC	CASSKGLVGTYEQYF
TRBD1	TRBJ2-3	TRBV5-4	.	TGTGCCAGCAGCTTTCGTCCCGGGACAGCGAGCACAGATACGCAGTATTTT	CASSFRPGTASTDTQYF
TRBD1	TRBJ1-1	TRBV29-1	.	TGCAGCGTTGCCGGGACAGAGAACACTGAAGCTTTCTTT	CSVAGTENTEAFF
TRBD1	TRBJ1-5	TRBV7-6	once	TGTGCCAGCAGCTTAGCATGGTCGACAGGGTCTTCTCTCCAGCCCCAGCATTTT	CASSLAWSTGSSLQPQHF
.	TRBJ2-4	TRBV13	.	TGTGCCAGCAGCCCCTTACCAGGGAGGGGGAAAAACATTCAGTACTTC	CASSPLPGRGKNIQYF
.	TRBJ2-1	TRBV7-9	.	TGTGCCAGCAGCTTAGTTGGGTGGGAGAAGTTCTTC	CASSLVGWEKFF
.	TRBJ1-1	TRBV10-3	.	TGTGCCATCAGAAGCGTTCGGGGGAACACTGAAGCTTTCTTT	CAIRSVRGNTEAFF
TRBD2	TRBJ2-4	TRBV6-5	.	TGTGCCAGCAGTTACCGGGAGGTTTGGGCCAAAAACATTCAGTACTTC	CASSYREVWAKNIQYF
TRBD1	TRBJ2-1	TRBV6-5	.	TGTGCCAGCAGTTACTCAAGGGGGCACTACAATGAGCAGTTCTTC	CASSYSRGHYNEQFF
.	TRBJ1-1	TRBV29-1	.	TGCAGCGTTGAAGGGGCAGGGGTAAGCACTGAAGCTTTCTTT	CSVEGAGVSTEAFF
TRBD1	TRBJ2-7	TRBV7-6	.	TGTGCCAGCAGCGGCCACGGACAGGGTAGCTCCTACGAGCAGTACTTC	CASSGHGQGSSYEQYF
.	TRBJ2-1	TRBV10-1	.	TGCGCCAGCGCTAATGATGCCTACAATGAGCAGTTCTTC	CASANDAYNEQFF
.	TRBJ2-7	TRBV2	.	TGTGCCAGTCGGTTGGGCGTTGGTGCCTACGAGCAGTACTTC	CASRLGVGAYEQYF
TRBD1	TRBJ1-4	TRBV9	.	TGTGCCAGCAGCGTAGAAGGGGGCGAAGAAAAACTGTTTTTT	CASSVEGGEEKLFF
TRBD1	TRBJ2-7	TRBV5-1	.	TGCGCCAGCAGCTTTGCACAACCCCGCGACAGGGGCTACGAGCAGTACTTC	CASSFAQPRDRGYEQYF
TRBD1	TRBJ1-2	TRBV14	.	TGTGCCAGCAGCCAGACATGGACAGGGCTCTATGGCTACACCTTC	CASSQTWTGLYGYTF
.	TRBJ1-5	TRBV19	.	TGTGCCAGTAGTACCGGGTTTAATCAGCCCCAGCATTTT	CASSTGFNQPQHF
.	TRBJ2-3	TRBV21-1	.	TGTGCCAGCAGCAAAGGCCGACTAGCGGGTAGAGGGGGCGATACGCAGTATTTT	CASSKGRLAGRGGDTQYF
.	TRBJ2-2	TRBV2	once	TGTGCCAGCAGTCTGTTAGACGGGGAGCTGTTTTTT	CASSLLDGELFF
.	TRBJ1-2	TRBV19	.	TGTGCCAGCCGAGACAGCGAAGAAGGCGGCTACACCTTC	CASRDSEEGGYTF
.	TRBJ2-7	TRBV10-1	.	TGCGCCAGTCGTCCCAGCGTGACCTCCTACGAGCAGTACTTC	CASRPSVTSYEQYF
.	TRBJ1-4	TRBV2	.	TGTGCCAGCAGCGGGAAGGAAAGGCCTAATGAAAAACTGTTTTTT	CASSGKERPNEKLFF
.	TRBJ2-7	TRBV29-1	.	TGCAGCGGCCTAGGGGGGGGGAGTGTGCAGTACTTC	CSGLGGGSVQYF
.	TRBJ1-5	TRBV28	.	TGTGCCAGCAGTTTTGCCGGGGGGTCTCAGCCCCAGCATTTT	CASSFAGGSQPQHF
TRBD2	TRBJ2-5	TRBV29-1	.	TGCAGCGTTGTGACTAGCGGGGGTGAGACCCAGTACTTC	CSVVTSGGETQYF
TRBD1	TRBJ1-1	TRBV28	.	TGTGCCAGCAGTGCTTCGAGACAGGGGTCCGAAGCTTTCTTT	CASSASRQGSEAFF
.	TRBJ1-1	TRBV19	.	TGTGCCAGCGGACAGATGAACACTGAAGCTTTCTTT	CASGQMNTEAFF
.	TRBJ2-7	TRBV6-1	.	TGTGCCAGCAGGCAACAGGTTCCCTACGAGCAGTACTTC	CASRQQVPYEQYF
TRBD1	TRBJ1-1	TRBV10-3	once	TGTGCCAGCCTAGACAGGGCGGGGACTGAAGCTTTCTTT	CASLDRAGTEAFF
.	TRBJ2-7	TRBV6-5	once	TGTGCCACCGGGACATCGCCCTACGAGCAGTACTTC	CATGTSPYEQYF
.	TRBJ1-3	TRBV6-1	.	TGTGCCAGCAGTGACGGCGGGGCCCTCTCTGGAAACACCATATATTTT	CASSDGGALSGNTIYF
.	TRBJ1-2	TRBV6-5	.	TGTGCCAGCAGTTATGATAGGGGAGGTTTGGGCTACACCTTC	CASSYDRGGLGYTF
TRBD1	TRBJ1-1	TRBV13	.	TGTGCCAGCAGCTTATGGGACAGGGACACTGAAGCTTTCTTT	CASSLWDRDTEAFF
TRBD1	TRBJ2-7	TRBV5-1	.	TGCGCCAGCAGGATCGACAGGGGCGAGCAGTACTTC	CASRIDRGEQYF
.	TRBJ1-1	TRBV5-6	.	TGTGCCAGCAGCTTGTCAGGGGTTGGTGAAGCTTTCTTT	CASSLSGVGEAFF
.	TRBJ1-2	TRBV2	.	TGTGCCAGCAGGAGAGCCACCGGGGATGGCTACACCTTC	CASRRATGDGYTF
TRBD2	TRBJ2-7	TRBV7-9	.	TGTGCCAGCAGCTTAGATATAGCGGGAGTCTCCTACGAGCAGTACTTC	CASSLDIAGVSYEQYF
TRBD2	TRBJ2-7	TRBV28	.	TGTGCCAGCAGCCAAGGCGCGGGGGGCGAGCAGTACTTC	CASSQGAGGEQYF
.	TRBJ2-1	TRBV9	.	TGTGCCAGCAGCGTAGGGTATCGGGTGGCTTACAATGAGCAGTTCTTC	CASSVGYRVAYNEQFF
TRBD2	TRBJ2-7	TRBV5-1	.	TGCGCCAGCAGCCCCGGGACTAGCGGGACCCTCCCGCACTTC	CASSPGTSGTLPHF
.	TRBJ1-1	TRBV7-6	.	TGTGCCAGCAGCGGTATCAGGGGGAACACTGAAGCTTTCTTT	CASSGIRGNTEAFF
.	TRBJ2-5	TRBV2	.	TGTGCCAGCAGTGAGACAGCCTCCGCGACCCAGTACTTC	CASSETASATQYF
.	TRBJ2-2	TRBV19	few	TGTGCCAGTAGTACATGGAGAGGGGAGCTGTTTTTT	CASSTWRGELFF
TRBD1	TRBJ2-3	TRBV5-1	.	TGCGCCAGCAGCCAGGGACAGGCTAGCACAGATACGCAGTATTTT	CASSQGQASTDTQYF
.	TRBJ2-3	TRBV5-6	once	TGTGCCAGCAGCACCCTAGCATGGGAACTTGAGTCGCAGTATTTT	CASSTLAWELESQYF
.	TRBJ1-2	TRBV28	.	TGTGCCAGCAGTGTGTCTGGGGGCAGGCACTATGGCTACACCTTC	CASSVSGGRHYGYTF
TRBD1	TRBJ1-1	TRBV6-1	.	TGTGCCAGCAGTGAACTGACAGGGGGACACACTGAAGCTTTCTTT	CASSELTGGHTEAFF